One and the same sample provided the 2 T cell receptor beta chains below, sequenced in a study of post-analysis software for immune sequencing data. Their target antigens are unknown. General observations from the study: A few TRBV segments appeared more often in patients than in controls, and TRBV5-6, TRBV5-1 and TRBV20-1 were among these.

Unique molecular identifiers had been added to the TCR beta cDNA libraries. Using its own MiXCR run on the PCR reads, TCRdb lists one record per CDR3 protein. Here the sample spans fewer than 850,000 distinct CDR3 sequences, 25% to 30% being singletons. The sequenced material came from blood. The source is a girl under 18 with multiple sclerosis.

The V gene is TRBV2, the J gene TRBJ1-1; D is possibly TRBD1 (5 bases). The V gene lost 6 bases and the J gene lost 10 bases, with 9 bases spanning the gap. Germline loops: CDR1 SNHLY, CDR2 FYNNEI. CDR3 size: 10 residues. CDR3 protein: CASRGRAAFF. Here the CDR3 DNA reads TGTGCCAGCAGGGGACGTGCAGCTTTCTTT.

The rearrangement uses TRBV29-1 and TRBJ1-2; D call uncertain. Trimming cost V 3 bases and J 5 bases, with 7 bases left between them. This CDR3 contains 11 residues. Per germline, CDR1 SQVTM and CDR2 ANQGSEA. CDR3: CSVESNYGYTF. DNA of the CDR3: TGCAGCGTTGAGTCGAATTATGGCTACACCTTC.